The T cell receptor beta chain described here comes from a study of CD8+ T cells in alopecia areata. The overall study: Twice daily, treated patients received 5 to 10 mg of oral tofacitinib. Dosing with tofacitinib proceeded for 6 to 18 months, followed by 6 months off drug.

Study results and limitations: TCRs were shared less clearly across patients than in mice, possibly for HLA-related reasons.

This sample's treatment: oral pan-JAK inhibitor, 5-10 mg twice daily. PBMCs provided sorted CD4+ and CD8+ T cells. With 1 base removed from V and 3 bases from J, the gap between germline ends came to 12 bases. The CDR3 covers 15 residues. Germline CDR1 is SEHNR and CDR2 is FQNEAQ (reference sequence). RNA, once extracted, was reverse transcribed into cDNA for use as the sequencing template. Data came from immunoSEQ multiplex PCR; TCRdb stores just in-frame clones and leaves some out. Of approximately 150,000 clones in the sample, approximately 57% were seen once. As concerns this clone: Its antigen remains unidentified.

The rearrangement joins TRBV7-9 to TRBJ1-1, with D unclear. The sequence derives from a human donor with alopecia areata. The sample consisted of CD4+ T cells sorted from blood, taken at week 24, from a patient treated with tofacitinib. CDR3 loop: CASSLEGIRDTEAFF. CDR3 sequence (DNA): TGTGCCAGCAGCTTAGAGGGAATTCGGGACACTGAAGCTTTCTTT.